This T cell receptor (beta chain) was captured by sequencing in a study of post-analysis software for immune sequencing data. Study-level results: Relative to controls, patients had five TRBV segments at higher frequency, with TRBV5-6, TRBV5-1 and TRBV20-1 among these.

V lost 4 bases and J lost 0; bases outside the gene matches: 12. This CDR3 has 18 residues. The V gene's germline CDR1 is SGDLS and CDR2 YYNGEE. This clonotype was observed a few times. What it recognizes is unknown. The library was made from cDNA and included unique molecular identifiers. Starting from about 0.94 to 9.7 million T cells, the study yielded about 500,000 cDNA molecules. One entry per CDR3 protein, called by TCRdb with MiXCR from the PCR reads. The sample consists of hundreds of thousands of distinct CDR3 sequences, roughly 29% of them appearing once. This clonotype originated in a girl aged 5 to 17 with multiple sclerosis. V usage is TRBV9 and J usage is TRBJ2-7, with 11 positions matching TRBD1. Input material: blood. The CDR3 DNA sequence: TGTGCCAGCAGCCTCCGGGGCGGGACAGGGGGTAGCTCCTACGAGCAGTACTTC. It yields the protein CASSLRGGTGGSSYEQYF.